This TCR beta chain derives from a study of cytomegalovirus exposure and HLA in healthy donors. Findings and limits, study-wide: Near-uniform donor sequencing depth was presumed by presence/absence analyses. In an earlier analysis, about 87% or about 30%: the productive usage of most TCR beta V segments. Researchers reportedly found TCR beta sequences accurately predicted most subjects' HLA-A and HLA-B alleles.

There were likely unrecorded immune exposures, though donors were nominally healthy when sampled. As for this clone: What it binds is not known.

The PCR ran on 60 Vbeta and 13 Jbeta primers. TCRdb keeps only in-frame clones here, not all; method: immunoSEQ multiplex PCR. The sample has 150,000 to 200,000 clones; roughly 87% are singletons. The sequencing sample was made of PBMCs. This sequence originates from a girl less than two years old in good health and CMV-seronegative.

DNA for the CDR3: TGTGCCAGCTCGACCCTTAGCGGGAAGAGCCCCTACAATGAGCAGTTCTTC. This sequence encodes CASSTLSGKSPYNEQFF. The chain joins TRBV27 to TRBJ2-1; 8 nucleotides agree with TRBD2. The V and J ends lost 8 bases and 2 bases, in that order; junction bases with no gene match: 14. The CDR3 spans 17 residues. Looked up from germline, CDR1 is MNHEY and CDR2 is SMNVEV (reference sequence).